These 18 T cell receptor beta chains originate from one sample sequenced in a study of metastatic and nonmetastatic thyroid tumors (dated by TCRdb to 2020 to 2022). Library preparation employed PCR. For sequencing, an Illumina HiSeq 4000 was employed. In TCRdb, the public reads were trimmed at Q25 with fastp and aligned with MiXCR, with productive beta chains retained. The sample yields some 9,900 clones; approximately 32% were counted once. In total, the top ten clones hold approximately 5% of the sample. No patient had received any treatment before thyroid surgery. The specimen sequenced was tumor tissue. The receptors originated from a female donor with papillary thyroid cancer or a benign thyroid nodule (not recorded which). Some clones in this sample may be carry-over from other donors' samples.

Sample share makes this clone medium-sized. The chain uses TRBV5-5 and TRBJ2-5; a weak D match, TRBD1 (6 bases). Per germline, CDR1 SGHKS and CDR2 YYEKEE (reference sequence). The CDR3 is 14 residues long. V lost 4 bases, J lost 4 bases, and 14 bases lay in between. In DNA, the CDR3 is TGTGCCAGCAGCCACACAGGGAATAGAGAGACCCAGTACTTC. Its translation is CASSHTGNRETQYF.

This clone turned up a few times. This sequence joins TRBV28 and TRBJ2-3, with 11 bases that match TRBD2. Germline CDR1 is MDHEN and CDR2 is SYDVKM. J gave up 0 bases and V 4 bases, and 0 bases lay outside the gene matches. The CDR3 consists of 15 residues. The chain's CDR3 is CASSWTSGSTDTQYF. The CDR3 bases are TGTGCCAGCAGTTGGACTAGCGGGAGCACAGATACGCAGTATTTT.

This chain links TRBV12-3 or TRBV12-4 with TRBJ2-3, with 8 bases identical to TRBD1. This CDR3 contains 17 residues. V trimming: 3 bases; J trimming: 6 bases; junction bases outside the gene matches: 14. This CDR3 reads CASSFQIGTGLGDTQYF. DNA for the CDR3: TGTGCCAGCAGTTTCCAGATCGGGACAGGCCTTGGGGATACGCAGTATTTT.

This clone has only a few counts. The junction shows a germline mismatch at one end, possibly a read error. The chain is built from TRBV24-1 and TRBJ2-7; 7 nucleotides align to TRBD1. Per germline, CDR1 KGHDR and CDR2 SFDVKD. The CDR3 extends over 15 amino acids. The CDR3 nucleotides read TGTGCCACCAGTGATTGGGACAGCCCCTCCTACAAGCAGTACTTC. Protein sequence: CATSDWDSPSYKQYF.

This chain connects TRBV10-3 to TRBJ2-3; 12 bases line up with TRBD2. CDR3 length: 13 amino acids. In germline, CDR1 is ENHRY, CDR2 SYGVKD. V gave up 10 bases and J gave up 3 bases; unmatched junction bases: 2. The CDR3 coding sequence is TGTGCCACCCTAGCGGGGGGGACAGATACGCAGTATTTT. Translated, it gives CATLAGGTDTQYF.

Judged by abundance, this clone is medium-sized. The chain links TRBV2 to TRBJ1-2, with 8 positions matching TRBD1. The J segment lost 7 bases and the V segment lost 4 bases, leaving 5 bases of the junction unmatched. The V gene's germline CDR1 is SNHLY and CDR2 FYNNEI. CDR3 length: 13 residues. The CDR3 DNA reads TGTGCCAGCAGTGTCCAGGGGGCCGGTGGCTACACCTTC. It encodes CASSVQGAGGYTF.

This clone is labeled as medium-sized. V is TRBV7-2 and J is TRBJ1-5; the D gene is possibly TRBD1 (5 bases). The germline V and J ends were trimmed by 4 bases and 6 bases, with 10 bases remaining between them. This CDR3 contains 13 residues. The germline CDR1 and CDR2 sequences are SGHTA and FQGNSA. DNA of the CDR3: TGTGCCAGCAGCTCGGGACCCAGTCAGCCCCAGCATTTT. Its protein product is CASSSGPSQPQHF.

This clone qualifies as medium-sized. The rearrangement links TRBV5-1 to TRBJ1-1, with 8 bases that match TRBD1. Germline CDR1 is SGHRS and CDR2 is YFSETQ. The CDR3 sequence is 13 residues long. The trim removed 4 bases at V and 7 bases at J, leaving 6 bases unmatched. CDR3 sequence: CASSLTGDREAFF. The CDR3 DNA sequence: TGCGCCAGCAGCCTGACAGGGGACCGTGAAGCTTTCTTT.

This chain connects TRBV6-1 to TRBJ1-1; 7 positions agree with TRBD1. The CDR3 runs to 11 residues. Germline V CDR1 and CDR2: MNHNS, SASEGT. V dropped 7 bases and J dropped 11; count of bases not matched to a gene: 7. The DNA of the CDR3 is TGTGCCAGCAAAGAGACAGGGAGGGCTTTCTTT. This codes for CASKETGRAFF.

This clone occurred a few times. The V and J genes are TRBV24-1 and TRBJ2-7; D is unresolved. V was pared by 5 bases and J by 6 bases, with 13 bases between. Germline CDR1 is KGHDR and CDR2 is SFDVKD. The CDR3 has 13 residues. Here the CDR3 reads CATSGRGSVEQYF. For the CDR3, the DNA is TGTGCCACCAGTGGCCGCGGATCGGTCGAGCAGTACTTC.

Concerning this clone itself: Mismatch with germline at one junction end may stem from a read error. This rearrangement joins TRBV4-2 to TRBJ2-7; tentative D call: TRBD2 (5 bases). CDR3 size: 16 residues. Germline-derived CDR1 and CDR2 are LGHNA and YNFKEQ. CDR3 in DNA: TGTGCCAGCAGCCAAACGACTATCGGTATGACCTACGAGCATTACTTC. Its protein product is CASSQTTIGMTYEHYF.

The CDR3 protein is CASSLILAGVYEQYF. CDR3 bases: TGTGCCAGCAGCTTAATACTAGCGGGAGTGTACGAGCAGTACTTC. This chain links TRBV7-2 with TRBJ2-7; 11 nucleotides match TRBD2. This CDR3 contains 15 residues. The germline V gene encodes CDR1 SGHTA and CDR2 FQGNSA. With V trimmed by 2 bases and J by 4 bases, 4 bases remained unmatched.

This clone was counted between two and nine times. The rearrangement links TRBV19 to TRBJ1-1, with D tentatively TRBD1 (5 bases). The germline CDR1 and CDR2 sequences are LNHDA and SQIVND (reference sequence). The ends were cut back, 10 bases at V and 0 bases at J, with 15 bases in the middle. The CDR3 contains 14 residues. CDR3 sequence reads: CAIIGGTVNTEAFF. CDR3 coding DNA: TGTGCCATCATCGGGGGGACGGTGAACACTGAAGCTTTCTTT.

As concerns this clone: A single base separates this from a much larger clone, so it may be a read error. This sample also contains other DNA sequences that code for the same CDR3. The chain uses TRBV6-2 or TRBV6-3 and TRBJ1-2; no clear D gene. Deletions cut 0 bases from V and 8 bases from J, with 10 bases between. The CDR3 loop spans 13 amino acids. Germline CDR1 MNHEY, CDR2 SVGEGT. CDR3 loop: CASSYSVGYGYTF. The CDR3 nucleotides read TGTGCCAGCAGTTACTCGGTAGGGTACGGCTACACCTTC.

By its share, this clone is medium-sized (0.01 to 0.1%). V is TRBV7-2 and J is TRBJ2-7; 9 nucleotides line up with TRBD2. V lost 5 bases to trimming and J lost 1 base; unmatched junction nucleotides: 3. From germline, CDR1 is SGHTA and CDR2 FQGNSA. The CDR3 totals 14 residues. CDR3 sequence: CASSPTSGSYEQYF. The CDR3 nucleotides read TGTGCCAGCAGCCCGACTAGCGGATCCTACGAGCAGTACTTC.

This clone came up a few times. The chain links TRBV6-1 to TRBJ2-3; D unresolved. Germline CDR1 reads MNHNS; CDR2 reads SASEGT. V was trimmed by 8 bases and J by 6 bases, leaving 18 bases between them. The length of the CDR3 is 14 residues. CDR3 sequence: CASALDPPGDTQYF. CDR3 nucleotide sequence: TGTGCCAGCGCTTTGGACCCTCCTGGGGATACGCAGTATTTT.

The sample holds a few counts of this clone. CDR3 loop: CASSDGASGRSFF. The DNA for the CDR3 is TGTGCCAGCAGTGACGGGGCTAGCGGGAGGTCGTTCTTC. V gene TRBV6-1 combines with J gene TRBJ2-1; 11 bases are shared with TRBD2. Germline values: CDR1 MNHNS, CDR2 SASEGT. V lost 3 bases and J lost 15; bases outside the gene matches: 7. This CDR3 is 13 amino acids long.

Points on this clone: A much larger clone lies a single base off, so this may be a read error. This chain's CDR3 is CASIYNTGELFF. The CDR3 DNA is TGTGCCAGCATTTATAACACCGGGGAGCTGTTTTTT. This sequence joins TRBV6-9 and TRBJ2-2; D remains unclear. This CDR3 region has 12 residues. CDR1 is MNHGY and CDR2 is SVAAGI in the germline V gene.